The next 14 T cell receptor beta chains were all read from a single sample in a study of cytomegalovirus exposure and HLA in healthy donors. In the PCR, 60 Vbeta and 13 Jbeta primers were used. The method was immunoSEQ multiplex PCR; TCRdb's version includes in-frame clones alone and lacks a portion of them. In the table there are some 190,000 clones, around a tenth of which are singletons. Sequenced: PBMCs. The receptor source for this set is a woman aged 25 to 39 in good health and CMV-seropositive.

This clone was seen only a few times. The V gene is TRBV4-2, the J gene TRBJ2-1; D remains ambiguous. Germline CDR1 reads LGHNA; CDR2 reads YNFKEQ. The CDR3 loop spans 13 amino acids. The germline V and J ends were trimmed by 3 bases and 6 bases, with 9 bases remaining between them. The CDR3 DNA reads TGTGCCAGCAGCCAGGCCCACCGCAATGAGCAGTTCTTC. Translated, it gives CASSQAHRNEQFF.

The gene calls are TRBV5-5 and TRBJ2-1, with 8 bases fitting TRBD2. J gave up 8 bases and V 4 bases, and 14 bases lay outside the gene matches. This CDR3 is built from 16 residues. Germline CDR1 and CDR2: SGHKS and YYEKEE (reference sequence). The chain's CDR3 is CASSPLFPGGRDEQFF. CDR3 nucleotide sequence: TGTGCCAGCAGCCCTCTTTTTCCGGGAGGGCGGGATGAGCAGTTCTTC.

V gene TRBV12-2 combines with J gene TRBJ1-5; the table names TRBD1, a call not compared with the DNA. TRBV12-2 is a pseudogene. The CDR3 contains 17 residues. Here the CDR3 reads CASRLASAQGSNQPQHF. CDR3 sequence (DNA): TGTGCAAGTCGCTTAGCGTCGGCACAGGGAAGCAATCAGCCCCAGCATTTT.

Here the CDR3 reads CASSLGRLAGYNEQFF. The CDR3 DNA sequence: TGCGCCAGCAGCTTGGGAAGGCTAGCGGGTTACAATGAGCAGTTCTTC. This sequence joins TRBV5-1 and TRBJ2-1, with 8 bases that match TRBD2. From germline, CDR1 is SGHRS and CDR2 YFSETQ. CDR3 length: 16 residues. Trimming took 0 bases from V and 4 from J; bases not matched to a gene: 6. The variable domain in full, completed from reference TRBV5-1 and TRBJ2-1, reads KAGVTQTPRYLIKTRGQQVTLSCSPISGHRSVSWYQQTPGQGLQFLFEYFSETQRNKGNFPGRFSGRQFSNSRSEMNVSTLELGDSALYLCASSLGRLAGYNEQFFGPGTRLTVL.

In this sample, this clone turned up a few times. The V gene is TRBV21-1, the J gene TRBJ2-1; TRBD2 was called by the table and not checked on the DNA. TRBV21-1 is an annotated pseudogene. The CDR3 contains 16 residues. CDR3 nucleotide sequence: TGTGCCAGCAGCAAAGGAAAGAGACTAGCCTACAATGAGCAGTTCTTC. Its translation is CASSKGKRLAYNEQFF.

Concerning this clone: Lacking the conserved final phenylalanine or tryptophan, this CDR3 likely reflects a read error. This chain's CDR3 is CASSLGGTYGYTL. The CDR3 nucleotides are TGCGCCAGCAGCTTAGGGGGAACGTATGGCTACACCTTA. The chain joins TRBV4-1 to TRBJ1-2; TRBD1 is a possible D gene (6 bases). The V end was cut by 5 bases, the J end by 5 bases, with 12 bases between. CDR1 MGHRA and CDR2 YSYEKL come from the germline V gene. CDR3 length: 13 amino acids.

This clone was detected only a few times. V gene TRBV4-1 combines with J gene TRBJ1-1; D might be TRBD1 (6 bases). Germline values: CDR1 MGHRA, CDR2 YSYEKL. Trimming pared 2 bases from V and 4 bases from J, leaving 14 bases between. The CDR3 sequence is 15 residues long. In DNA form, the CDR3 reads TGCGCCAGCAGCCAACTATGGACAGACCGCACTGAAGCTTTCTTT. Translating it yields CASSQLWTDRTEAFF.

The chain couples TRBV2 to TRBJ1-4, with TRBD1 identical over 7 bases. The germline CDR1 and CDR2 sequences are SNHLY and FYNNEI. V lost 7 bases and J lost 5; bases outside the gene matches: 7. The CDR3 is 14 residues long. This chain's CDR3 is CASTSGQLNEKLFF. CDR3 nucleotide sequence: TGTGCCAGCACCTCGGGACAGTTAAATGAAAAACTGTTTTTT. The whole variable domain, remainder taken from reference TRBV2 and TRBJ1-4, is EPEVTQTPSHQVTQMGQEVILRCVPISNHLYFYWYRQILGQKVEFLVSFYNNEISEKSEIFDDQFSVERPDGSNFTLKIRSTKLEDSAMYFCASTSGQLNEKLFFGSGTQLSVL.

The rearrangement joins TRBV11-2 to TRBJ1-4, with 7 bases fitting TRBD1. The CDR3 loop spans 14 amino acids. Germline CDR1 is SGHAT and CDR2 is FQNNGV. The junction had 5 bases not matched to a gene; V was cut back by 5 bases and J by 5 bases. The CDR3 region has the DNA TGTGCCAGCAGCCGGGGACAGTTAAATGAAAAACTGTTTTTT. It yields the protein CASSRGQLNEKLFF.

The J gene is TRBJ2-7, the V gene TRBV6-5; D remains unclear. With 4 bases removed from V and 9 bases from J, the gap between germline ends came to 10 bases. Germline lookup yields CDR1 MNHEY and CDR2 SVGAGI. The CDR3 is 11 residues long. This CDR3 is CASSSRERQYF. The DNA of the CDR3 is TGTGCCAGCAGTTCCCGAGAACGGCAGTACTTC.

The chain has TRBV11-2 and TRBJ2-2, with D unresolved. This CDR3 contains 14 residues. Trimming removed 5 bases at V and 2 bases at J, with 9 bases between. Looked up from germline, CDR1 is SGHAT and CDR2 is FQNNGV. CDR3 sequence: CASSPTFNTGELFF. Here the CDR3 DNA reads TGTGCCAGCAGCCCGACTTTTAACACCGGGGAGCTGTTTTTT.

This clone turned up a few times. The CDR3 loop is CASSHPPGDRGNSEQYF. For the CDR3, the DNA is TGCGCCAGCAGCCACCCACCGGGGGACAGGGGGAATAGCGAGCAGTACTTC. The chain has TRBV4-1 and TRBJ2-7, with 11 bases matching TRBD1. V lost 3 bases and J lost 6; bases outside the gene matches: 13. CDR1 and CDR2 from the germline V gene are MGHRA and YSYEKL. CDR3 length equals 17 residues.

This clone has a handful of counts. The CDR3 loop is CASSGDRGRPVYF. The DNA for the CDR3 is TGTGCCAGCAGTGGAGACAGGGGTCGCCCAGTCTACTTC. The chain recombines TRBV14 with TRBJ2-7; 8 bases fit TRBD1. CDR1 is SGHDN, CDR2 FVKESK, per germline. CDR3 size: 13 residues. With V trimmed by 6 bases and J by 13 bases, 14 bases remained unmatched.

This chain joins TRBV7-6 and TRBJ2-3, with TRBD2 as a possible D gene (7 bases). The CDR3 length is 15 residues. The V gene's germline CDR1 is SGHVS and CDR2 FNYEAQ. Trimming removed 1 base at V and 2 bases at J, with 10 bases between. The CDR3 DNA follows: TGTGCCAGCAGCTTAGAGGCGGGGGCCACAGATACGCAGTATTTT. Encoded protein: CASSLEAGATDTQYF.